Shown below are 25 T cell receptor beta chains from a single sample sequenced in a study of cytomegalovirus exposure and HLA in healthy donors. Sequencing was performed with immunoSEQ multiplex PCR; in TCRdb, only in-frame clones are kept and a portion is missing. The repertoire holds under 250,000 clones, with around nine tenths as singletons. Sequencing was carried out using PBMCs. These receptors were obtained from a man in his late teens or twenties in good health and CMV-seronegative.

The V call is TRBV4-1, the J call TRBJ2-5, with TRBD2 matching over 14 bases. V was clipped by 3 bases and J by 4 bases; unmatched bases: 16. CDR3 length: 20 amino acids. Germline V gene sequence: CDR1 MGHRA, CDR2 YSYEKL. The CDR3 loop is CASSQGTSGSLVINRETQYF. The CDR3 region has the DNA TGCGCCAGCAGCCAGGGGACTAGCGGGAGTTTGGTAATAAATAGAGAGACCCAGTACTTC.

The chain has TRBV5-4 and TRBJ1-5, with a tentative D call TRBD1 (5 bases). The length of the CDR3 is 16 residues. From germline, CDR1 is SGHNT and CDR2 YYREEE (reference sequence). Trimming cost V 4 bases and J 6 bases, with 20 bases left between them. The CDR3 protein is CASSKGGGTGPQPQHF. The CDR3 DNA reads as TGTGCCAGCAGCAAGGGTGGAGGGACGGGGCCTCAGCCCCAGCATTTT.

The J gene is TRBJ2-5, the V gene TRBV19; D is possibly TRBD1 (5 bases). The CDR3 is 16 residues long. V lost 0 bases, J lost 2 bases, and 13 bases lay in between. Germline V CDR1 and CDR2: LNHDA, SQIVND (reference sequence). The CDR3 region has the DNA TGTGCCAGTAGTATAGATGGCAGGACACCACAAGAGACCCAGTACTTC. It is translated as CASSIDGRTPQETQYF.

This clone was seen more than once but under ten times. This chain links TRBV5-1 with TRBJ1-4; weak D call: TRBD1 (5 bases). The germline V and J ends were trimmed by 4 bases and 2 bases, with 9 bases remaining between them. This CDR3 comprises 14 residues. The germline CDR1 and CDR2 sequences are SGHRS and YFSETQ. This CDR3 is CASSPGETNEKLFF. In DNA form, the CDR3 reads TGCGCCAGCAGCCCGGGGGAGACTAATGAAAAACTGTTTTTT. The whole variable domain, filled in from reference TRBV5-1 and TRBJ1-4, reads KAGVTQTPRYLIKTRGQQVTLSCSPISGHRSVSWYQQTPGQGLQFLFEYFSETQRNKGNFPGRFSGRQFSNSRSEMNVSTLELGDSALYLCASSPGETNEKLFFGSGTQLSVL.

V gene TRBV4-1 combines with J gene TRBJ2-7; possibly TRBD2 for D (6 bases). The V gene lost 1 base and the J gene lost 11 bases, with 9 bases spanning the gap. The CDR3 is made up of 11 amino acids. Germline V gene data show CDR1 as MGHRA and CDR2 as YSYEKL. The CDR3 here is CASSQASGEYF. The CDR3 DNA sequence: TGCGCCAGCAGCCAAGCCTCGGGGGAGTACTTC.

The chain uses TRBV28 and TRBJ2-1; 7 bases agree with TRBD2. The ends lost 8 bases at V and 15 bases at J; junction bases unmatched: 13. This CDR3 has 12 amino acids. The germline V gene has CDR1 MDHEN and CDR2 SYDVKM. The CDR3 DNA reads as TGTGCCAGCGCCGGACTTGGGAGGGAGTGGTTCTTC. Protein product: CASAGLGREWFF.

The V call is TRBV7-2, the J call TRBJ2-4; tentatively, D is TRBD1 (5 bases). Trimming took 0 bases from V and 5 from J, leaving 11 bases between them. Germline V gene lookup returns CDR1 SGHTA and CDR2 FQGNSA. The CDR3 loop spans 15 amino acids. The CDR3 protein is CASSLASSTENIQYF. CDR3 DNA sequence: TGTGCCAGCAGCTTAGCAAGTTCGACAGAAAACATTCAGTACTTC.

This rearrangement joins TRBV5-4 to TRBJ2-5; TRBD1 aligns across 7 bases. J gave up 1 base and V 4 bases, and 4 bases lay outside the gene matches. This CDR3 has 14 amino acids. Germline V gene lookup returns CDR1 SGHNT and CDR2 YYREEE (reference sequence). CDR3 sequence (DNA): TGTGCCAGCAGCGACAGGGATATCCAAGAGACCCAGTACTTC. Translated, it gives CASSDRDIQETQYF.

This chain links TRBV4-3 with TRBJ2-1; 7 bases match TRBD1. CDR1 and CDR2 (germline): LGHNA, YSLEER. V lost 0 bases and J lost 0; bases outside the gene matches: 5. The CDR3 runs 17 residues. In nucleotides, the CDR3 is TGCGCCAGCAGCCAAGAGACAGGGACAAGCTCCTACAATGAGCAGTTCTTC. Protein: CASSQETGTSSYNEQFF.

The chain employs TRBV4-3 and TRBJ2-5; 7 nucleotides agree with TRBD1. The CDR3 covers 15 residues. V was clipped by 1 base and J by 2 bases; unmatched bases: 4. Per germline, CDR1 LGHNA and CDR2 YSLEER. CDR3 sequence (DNA): TGCGCCAGCAGCCAAGGGACAGGAGGTCAAGAGACCCAGTACTTC. Its protein product is CASSQGTGGQETQYF.

The J gene is TRBJ1-6, the V gene TRBV4-3; D not certain. The CDR3 has 13 amino acids. Germline V gene sequence: CDR1 LGHNA, CDR2 YSLEER. Deletions cut 3 bases from V and 9 bases from J, with 9 bases between. Written as DNA, the CDR3 is TGCGCCAGCAGCCACCCTGAGGGTTCACCCCTCCACTTT. Its translation: CASSHPEGSPLHF.

This sequence joins TRBV5-1 and TRBJ2-5; TRBD2 is a possible D gene (6 bases). This CDR3 comprises 17 residues. Germline CDR1 is SGHRS and CDR2 is YFSETQ. V was clipped by 3 bases and J by 4 bases, with 22 bases between them. For the CDR3, the DNA is TGCGCCAGCAGCTCCGATCCGCCAGGCGCCGGGGGAGAGACCCAGTACTTC. Protein sequence: CASSSDPPGAGGETQYF.

The V gene is TRBV2, the J gene TRBJ2-7; TRBD2 is a possible D gene (6 bases). This CDR3 spans 14 amino acids. Trimming cost V 3 bases and J 3 bases, with 12 bases left between them. The germline V gene encodes CDR1 SNHLY and CDR2 FYNNEI. CDR3 protein: CASSERTGVYEQYF. The CDR3 DNA follows: TGTGCCAGCAGTGAGCGGACGGGGGTCTACGAGCAGTACTTC.

The chain has TRBV5-1 and TRBJ2-1; TRBD1 agrees at 7 bases. V lost 5 bases to trimming and J lost 7 bases; unmatched junction nucleotides: 9. CDR3 length: 14 amino acids. The germline gives CDR1 SGHRS, CDR2 YFSETQ. As DNA, the CDR3 is TGCGCCAGCAGAGAACAGGGGATTGTTAATGAGCAGTTCTTC. It encodes CASREQGIVNEQFF. Full variable domain (rest looked up from reference TRBV5-1 and TRBJ2-1): KAGVTQTPRYLIKTRGQQVTLSCSPISGHRSVSWYQQTPGQGLQFLFEYFSETQRNKGNFPGRFSGRQFSNSRSEMNVSTLELGDSALYLCASREQGIVNEQFFGPGTRLTVL.

This chain connects TRBV7-9 to TRBJ2-7; the match to TRBD2 covers 7 bases. The J segment lost 3 bases and the V segment lost 3 bases, leaving 2 bases of the junction unmatched. CDR3 length equals 13 residues. Looked up from germline, CDR1 is SEHNR and CDR2 is FQNEAQ (reference sequence). CDR3 sequence (DNA): TGTGCCAGCAGCTTCAGCGGGGACTACGAGCAGTACTTC. Amino acids: CASSFSGDYEQYF.

The chain recombines TRBV20-1 with TRBJ1-6, with D tentatively TRBD1 (6 bases). Germline V CDR1 and CDR2: DFQATT, SNEGSKA (reference sequence). Trimming took off 5 bases at V and 10 bases at J, with 9 bases between the two ends. The CDR3 spans 11 residues. In DNA, the CDR3 is TGCAGTGCTTCAGGGGCCTCACCCCTCCACTTT. Its protein is CSASGASPLHF.

The rearrangement joins TRBV7-2 to TRBJ2-3; 11 nucleotides align to TRBD2. The CDR3 sequence is 16 residues long. Looked up from germline, CDR1 is SGHTA and CDR2 is FQGNSA. Trimming removed 5 bases from V and 3 bases from J; junction bases left unmatched: 7. CDR3 DNA: TGTGCCAGCAGCCTTAGCGGGGGGGCCTGGACAGATACGCAGTATTTT. It yields the protein CASSLSGGAWTDTQYF.

V is TRBV25-1 and J is TRBJ2-7; D gene uncertain. CDR3 length: 14 residues. The germline V gene encodes CDR1 MGHDK and CDR2 SYGVNS. The V end lost 0 bases, the J end lost 1 base, and 7 bases lay between the germline ends. This CDR3 reads CASSEYYRSYEQYF. CDR3 in DNA: TGTGCCAGCAGTGAATATTATAGATCCTACGAGCAGTACTTC.

This chain links TRBV28 with TRBJ2-3; 7 bases align to TRBD2. J was trimmed by 3 bases and V by 5 bases; bases with no gene match: 8. The CDR3 is made up of 15 amino acids. Germline CDR1 MDHEN, CDR2 SYDVKM. CDR3: CASSRAGRGTDTQYF. The CDR3 bases are TGTGCCAGCAGTCGAGCGGGACGGGGAACAGATACGCAGTATTTT. The complete variable domain, with remaining parts taken from reference TRBV28 and TRBJ2-3, reads DVKVTQSSRYLVKRTGEKVFLECVQDMDHENMFWYRQDPGLGLRLIYFSYDVKMKEKGDIPEGYSVSREKKERFSLILESASTNQTSMYLCASSRAGRGTDTQYFGPGTRLTVL.

The chain combines TRBV6-1 with TRBJ1-2; possibly TRBD1 for D (5 bases). The CDR3 totals 12 residues. The germline V gene has CDR1 MNHNS and CDR2 SASEGT. Trimming removed 8 bases from V and 8 bases from J, with 15 bases in between. The CDR3 coding sequence is TGTGCCAGCTCCCGGGGGGGGGAAGGCTACACCTTC. Translation: CASSRGGEGYTF.

With regard to this clone: Germline is not matched at one junction end, which may reflect a read error. The chain is built from TRBV10-1 and TRBJ2-2, with a weak D call TRBD1 (6 bases). The CDR3 spans 14 residues. Germline CDR1 reads WNHNN; CDR2 reads SYGVQD (reference sequence). The CDR3 coding sequence is TGCGCCAGCCGTGAGGCCAGGGGAACCGGGGAGCTGTTTTTT. Translated: CASREARGTGELFF.

The chain couples TRBV7-2 to TRBJ1-2; the D is unclear. This CDR3 is built from 13 residues. Germline CDR1 reads SGHTA; CDR2 reads FQGNSA. Trimming stripped 2 bases from V and 7 bases from J, with 11 bases between. The CDR3 DNA reads as TGTGCCAGCAGCTTACAGCGGGAAGCTGGCTACACCTTC. Protein sequence: CASSLQREAGYTF.

The chain uses TRBV27 and TRBJ2-1, with D tentatively TRBD1 (7 bases). The V end was cut by 3 bases, the J end by 9 bases, with 12 bases between. The CDR3 is 13 amino acids. Germline V gene sequence: CDR1 MNHEY, CDR2 SMNVEV (reference sequence). CDR3 amino acids: CASSFQGGGEQFF. For the CDR3, the DNA is TGTGCCAGCAGTTTTCAGGGGGGTGGTGAGCAGTTCTTC.

The chain is built from TRBV27 and TRBJ2-2, with 8 nucleotides matching TRBD2. The CDR3 length is 15 residues. CDR1 MNHEY and CDR2 SMNVEV come from the germline V gene (reference sequence). Unmatched junction bases numbered 11, after V lost 5 bases and J lost 9 bases. The CDR3: CASSRGTSNSRELFF. In DNA form, the CDR3 reads TGTGCCAGCAGTAGGGGGACTAGTAACTCTCGGGAGCTGTTTTTT.

V gene TRBV6-5 combines with J gene TRBJ2-7; maybe TRBD1 (6 bases). This CDR3 has 14 residues. CDR1 and CDR2 (germline): MNHEY, SVGAGI. The germline V and J ends were trimmed by 6 bases and 0 bases, with 12 bases remaining between them. The CDR3 DNA follows: TGTGCCAGCAGGCCACAGGGACGCTCCTACGAGCAGTACTTC. Translation: CASRPQGRSYEQYF.